The 11 T cell receptor beta chains below were found in one sample sequenced in a study of spatial heterogeneity in lung cancer. TCRdb re-called the 5' RACE reads with MiXCR, one entry per CDR3 protein. The repertoire holds under 150,000 distinct CDR3 sequences, with less than 15% as singletons. Indicated time point: blood at routine non-recurrence follow-up after resection. Unsorted whole RNA of tumor, nontumor lung or frozen PBMC was sequenced. The specimen was PBMCs, collected at follow-up. Receptors originate from a male donor with early-stage non-small cell lung cancer.

In this sample, this clonotype turned up many times. The rearrangement links TRBV20-1 to TRBJ1-2; 7 bases are shared with TRBD1. Germline CDR1 reads DFQATT; CDR2 reads SNEGSKA (reference sequence). This CDR3 region has 12 residues. The CDR3 loop is CRRDRDGYGYTF. In nucleotides, the CDR3 is TGCAGACGTGACAGGGACGGATATGGCTACACCTTC.

The V call is TRBV29-1, the J call TRBJ1-1; D possibly corresponds to TRBD1 (6 bases). CDR3 size: 14 residues. Trimming stripped 5 bases from V and 0 bases from J, with 13 bases between. CDR1 is SQVTM, CDR2 ANQGSEA, per germline. The CDR3 bases are TGCAGCGTTCATACAGGGAGCATGAACACTGAAGCTTTCTTT. Its protein is CSVHTGSMNTEAFF.

This clonotype has ten or more counts. CDR3 in amino acids: CASSSRGPSTDTQYF. DNA of the CDR3: TGCGCCAGCAGTTCGCGGGGCCCGAGCACAGATACGCAGTATTTT. This chain uses TRBV23-1 with TRBJ2-3, with D perhaps matching TRBD2 (6 bases). TRBV23-1 is an open reading frame whose function is uncertain. This CDR3 is 15 amino acids long. V dropped 5 bases and J dropped 0 bases, with 12 bases sitting between them.

The rearrangement links TRBV3-1 to TRBJ1-5; D gene uncertain. V gave up 1 base and J gave up 8 bases, with 12 bases separating them. Germline assignment: CDR1 LGHDT and CDR2 YNNKEL (reference sequence). This CDR3 region has 14 residues. The CDR3 nucleotides read TGTGCCAGCAGCCAAGTAGGGCTGATGGAGCCCCAGCATTTT. Its protein is CASSQVGLMEPQHF.

This clonotype came up many times. The chain links TRBV28 to TRBJ2-1; the D is unclear. The germline V and J ends were trimmed by 4 bases and 6 bases, with 16 bases remaining between them. The CDR3 totals 15 residues. In germline, CDR1 is MDHEN, CDR2 SYDVKM. The CDR3 protein is CASSSGQDASNEQFF. The CDR3 DNA reads TGTGCCAGCAGTTCCGGGCAAGACGCGAGCAATGAGCAGTTCTTC.

This clonotype was recorded many times. J is TRBJ2-7 and V is TRBV10-3; D is ambiguous. The CDR3 runs to 11 residues. Germline CDR1 is ENHRY and CDR2 is SYGVKD. V shed 8 bases and J shed 5 bases, with 10 bases lying between them. CDR3 in DNA: TGTGCCATCGGAAGGACCGACGAGCAGTACTTC. Translating it yields CAIGRTDEQYF.

This clonotype has a count of ten or more. V gene TRBV7-3 combines with J gene TRBJ1-1, with D possibly matching TRBD1 (5 bases). Germline V gene data show CDR1 as SGHTA and CDR2 as FQGTGA. This CDR3 contains 13 residues. Between the trimmed V and J ends, which lost 4 bases and 1 base, there was a span of 7 bases. The CDR3 coding sequence is TGTGCCAGCAGCTACACAGGGAACACTGAAGCTTTCTTT. Translating it yields CASSYTGNTEAFF.

This clonotype has a handful of counts. The chain couples TRBV12-3 or TRBV12-4 to TRBJ2-5, with 9 bases fitting TRBD2. CDR3 length: 14 residues. The V segment lost 7 bases and the J segment 5 bases; nucleotides outside the gene matches: 8. The CDR3 loop is CASNSGLAGETQYF. CDR3 bases: TGTGCCAGCAATTCCGGGCTAGCGGGGGAGACCCAGTACTTC.

CDR3 sequence: CASSGGGRGDTQYF. DNA of the CDR3: TGCGCCAGCAGTGGCGGGGGGAGGGGAGATACGCAGTATTTT. The V gene is TRBV10-2, the J gene TRBJ2-3; 8 positions agree with TRBD2. The CDR3 is 14 residues long. V gave up 4 bases and J gave up 5 bases; unmatched junction bases: 5. Germline V gene data show CDR1 as WSHSY and CDR2 as SAAADI.

The V gene is TRBV6-5, the J gene TRBJ1-2; maybe TRBD1 (5 bases). The germline V and J ends were trimmed by 5 bases and 8 bases, with 18 bases remaining between them. This CDR3 region has 14 residues. Per germline, CDR1 MNHEY and CDR2 SVGAGI. For the CDR3, the DNA is TGTGCCAGCAGTCCGGGACCAGAACCGTCGGGCTACACCTTC. As protein: CASSPGPEPSGYTF.

The chain carries TRBV20-1 and TRBJ1-6; D is unclear. The CDR3 extends over 15 amino acids. Germline values: CDR1 DFQATT, CDR2 SNEGSKA (reference sequence). V lost 6 bases to trimming and J lost 7 bases, with 19 bases between them. The CDR3 loop reads CSAPSAGSWNSPLHF. CDR3 sequence (DNA): TGCAGTGCGCCTTCTGCGGGCAGTTGGAATTCACCCCTCCACTTT.